The 27 T cell receptor beta chains in this list originate from one sample, sequenced in a study of OX40 agonist ivuxolimab in advanced cancers. The method was immunoSEQ multiplex PCR; TCRdb's version includes in-frame clones alone and lacks a portion of them. The data contain some 82,000 clones, about 91% of them singletons. The sequences come from CD4+ or CD8+ T cells sorted from blood, collected in a trial of the OX40 agonist ivuxolimab. Source of these receptors: an adult with an advanced solid tumor such as melanoma, head and neck, liver or kidney cancer.

V and J are TRBV5-4 and TRBJ1-5; 7 bases fit TRBD1. Germline CDR1 reads SGHNT; CDR2 reads YYREEE (reference sequence). This CDR3 is 14 amino acids long. V lost 3 bases, J lost 2 bases, and 2 bases stayed unmatched. The CDR3 reads CASSSGQGNQPQHF. Here the CDR3 DNA reads TGTGCCAGCAGCTCCGGACAGGGCAATCAGCCCCAGCATTTT.

The CDR3 region is CASSAPPAYEQYF. Here the CDR3 DNA reads TGTGCCAGCAGCGCGCCCCCAGCCTACGAGCAGTACTTC. The chain joins TRBV5-4 to TRBJ2-7; D is ambiguous. Germline CDR1 is SGHNT and CDR2 is YYREEE (reference sequence). This CDR3 is built from 13 residues. V was pared by 4 bases and J by 2 bases, with 10 bases between.

This sequence joins TRBV5-1 and TRBJ2-2; TRBD2 matches at 9 bases. CDR3 length: 18 residues. Trimming at V came to 2 bases and at J to 3 bases, leaving 11 bases not matched to a gene. Germline V CDR1 and CDR2: SGHRS, YFSETQ. Here the CDR3 reads CASSLGLAGIRDTGELFF. The CDR3 region has the DNA TGCGCCAGCAGCTTAGGTCTAGCGGGAATACGGGACACCGGGGAGCTGTTTTTT.

The chain couples TRBV5-8 to TRBJ1-3, with unresolved D. The germline V and J ends were trimmed by 3 bases and 2 bases, with 9 bases remaining between them. The CDR3 sequence is 14 residues long. In germline, CDR1 is SGHTS, CDR2 YDEGEE. The CDR3, as DNA: TGTGCCAGCAGCTATACTGAGGCTGGAAACACCATATATTTT. Amino acid sequence: CASSYTEAGNTIYF.

The chain is built from TRBV5-1 and TRBJ2-5; D possibly corresponds to TRBD2 (6 bases). V gave up 0 bases and J gave up 1 base, with 7 bases separating them. CDR1 is SGHRS and CDR2 is YFSETQ in the germline V gene. The CDR3 covers 14 residues. The CDR3 is CASSLGDFQETQYF. CDR3 DNA sequence: TGCGCCAGCAGCTTGGGGGACTTCCAAGAGACCCAGTACTTC.

In this sample, this clone turned up once. The chain has TRBV6-1 and TRBJ2-5; D is unclear. The CDR3 sequence is 13 residues long. In germline, CDR1 is MNHNS, CDR2 SASEGT. The germline V and J ends were trimmed by 5 bases and 5 bases, with 12 bases remaining between them. CDR3 in amino acids: CASSLGIRETQYF. CDR3 coding DNA: TGTGCCAGCAGTTTGGGGATTAGGGAGACCCAGTACTTC.

The chain carries TRBV28 and TRBJ1-2; D is unclear. Trimming cost V 10 bases and J 7 bases, with 16 bases left between them. The CDR3 spans 12 residues. Germline V gene sequence: CDR1 MDHEN, CDR2 SYDVKM. The CDR3 nucleotides read TGTGCCATGTCGACCCTGGGCACTGGCTACACCTTC. This sequence encodes CAMSTLGTGYTF.

The rearrangement joins TRBV18 to TRBJ2-7; D is uncertain. V lost 6 bases to trimming and J lost 5 bases, with 8 bases between them. CDR1 and CDR2 from the germline V gene are KGHSH and LQKENI. This CDR3 has 11 amino acids. The chain's CDR3 is CASSRKDEQYF. As DNA, the CDR3 is TGTGCCAGCTCTCGTAAAGACGAGCAGTACTTC.

This CDR3 is CATLGTGGQTQYF. DNA for the CDR3: TGTGCCACTCTCGGGACTGGGGGACAGACCCAGTACTTC. The chain combines TRBV28 with TRBJ2-5; perhaps TRBD2 as D (6 bases). CDR3 length: 13 residues. V dropped 10 bases and J dropped 6 bases, with 18 bases sitting between them. Germline CDR1 MDHEN, CDR2 SYDVKM.

The chain couples TRBV6-5 to TRBJ2-2; D possibly uses TRBD1 or TRBD2 (5 bases each). The CDR3 is 12 residues long. Deletions cut 7 bases from V and 8 bases from J, with 11 bases between. The germline CDR1 and CDR2 sequences are MNHEY and SVGAGI. This CDR3 is CASIRWGGELFF. The CDR3 coding sequence is TGTGCCAGCATCCGCTGGGGGGGGGAGCTGTTTTTT.

The chain recombines TRBV27 with TRBJ2-3; possible D gene TRBD2, 5 bases. The CDR3 totals 13 residues. Germline-derived CDR1 and CDR2 are MNHEY and SMNVEV (reference sequence). V was shortened by 3 bases and J by 6 bases, with 10 bases between the two germline ends. The CDR3 is CASSFSGFDTQYF. CDR3 DNA sequence: TGTGCCAGCAGTTTTTCGGGGTTTGATACGCAGTATTTT.

This sequence joins TRBV5-8 and TRBJ1-5, with a possible D match to TRBD1 (5 bases). The V end was cut by 4 bases, the J end by 9 bases, with 8 bases between. This CDR3 comprises 11 residues. Per the germline V gene, CDR1 is SGHTS and CDR2 is YDEGEE. CDR3 nucleotides: TGTGCCAGCAGCCCTAGGGGGCCCCAGCATTTT. Amino acid sequence: CASSPRGPQHF.

This clone was recorded only once. J is TRBJ2-1 and V is TRBV7-6, with 16 bases identical to TRBD2. Germline CDR1 is SGHVS and CDR2 is FNYEAQ. The V segment lost 5 bases and the J segment 7 bases; nucleotides outside the gene matches: 8. This CDR3 is 17 amino acids long. In nucleotides, the CDR3 is TGTGCCAGCAGCGCCACGGTGGGACTAGCGGGAGGGAATGAGCAGTTCTTC. Translated: CASSATVGLAGGNEQFF.

This clone has just one count. V is TRBV5-5 and J is TRBJ1-4; 7 bases match TRBD1. The germline V gene encodes CDR1 SGHKS and CDR2 YYEKEE (reference sequence). Trimming at V came to 0 bases and at J to 7 bases, leaving 9 bases not matched to a gene. This CDR3 comprises 16 residues. The DNA of the CDR3 is TGTGCCAGCAGCTTGGGTCTGCGGACAGGCGGTGAAAAACTGTTTTTT. This encodes CASSLGLRTGGEKLFF.

The chain has TRBV7-2 and TRBJ1-2, with 7 bases lining up with TRBD1. Germline V gives CDR1 SGHTA, CDR2 FQGNSA. The CDR3 loop spans 13 amino acids. V shed 5 bases and J 8 bases; nucleotides not matched to a gene: 8. CDR3 bases: TGTGCCAGCAGCATCGGCACAGGGGTCGGCTACACCTTC. It is translated as CASSIGTGVGYTF.

The V and J genes are TRBV18 and TRBJ2-1, with 8 bases aligning to TRBD2. Germline-derived CDR1 and CDR2 are KGHSH and LQKENI. J gave up 12 bases and V 8 bases, and 18 bases lay outside the gene matches. This CDR3 is 15 amino acids long. This chain's CDR3 is CASPAPGTRNTVQFF. The CDR3 coding sequence is TGTGCCAGCCCTGCTCCCGGGACTAGGAACACCGTGCAGTTCTTC.

V gene TRBV5-3 combines with J gene TRBJ1-1, with TRBD1 as a possible D gene (5 bases). TRBV5-3 is an ORF, with its function uncertain. Deletions cut 5 bases from V and 1 base from J, with 18 bases between. This CDR3 region has 16 residues. CDR3 sequence reads: CARSRCPGTGNTEAFF. The CDR3 nucleotides read TGTGCCAGAAGTCGATGCCCCGGGACTGGGAACACTGAAGCTTTCTTT.

The table lists this clone with a count of one. The CDR3, as DNA: TGTGCCTGGAGTACCAGGGTGGGGGAGCAGTACTTC. Translating it yields CAWSTRVGEQYF. The J gene is TRBJ2-7, the V gene TRBV30; perhaps TRBD1 as D (5 bases). V lost 2 bases and J lost 7, with 12 bases in between. The CDR3 has 12 residues. Germline V lookup: CDR1 GTSNPN, CDR2 SVGIG (reference sequence).

The chain is built from TRBV7-8 and TRBJ2-5; D is unclear. CDR3 size: 16 residues. Trimming removed 1 base from V and 5 bases from J, with 17 bases in between. Per the germline V gene, CDR1 is SGHVS and CDR2 is FQNEAQ. The CDR3, as DNA: TGTGCCAGCAGCTTAGTCCAGCGCGGACCCAGTGAGACCCAGTACTTC. Amino acids: CASSLVQRGPSETQYF.

The chain is built from TRBV30 and TRBJ1-5; TRBD1 matches at 7 bases. Germline V gene sequence: CDR1 GTSNPN, CDR2 SVGIG (reference sequence). The junction had 3 bases not matched to a gene; V was cut back by 0 bases and J by 7 bases. The CDR3 totals 13 residues. CDR3 residues: CAWSVGGEQPQHF. Written as DNA, the CDR3 is TGTGCCTGGAGTGTAGGGGGCGAGCAGCCCCAGCATTTT. Filled out from reference TRBV30 and TRBJ1-5, the complete variable domain reads SQTIHQWPATLVQPVGSPLSLECTVEGTSNPNLYWYRQAAGRGLQLLFYSVGIGQISSEVPQNLSASRPQDRQFILSSKKLLLSDSGFYLCAWSVGGEQPQHFGDGTRLSIL.

V and J are TRBV19 and TRBJ2-5; no definite D call. The CDR3 is 15 residues long. Germline CDR1 is LNHDA and CDR2 is SQIVND (reference sequence). The germline V and J ends were trimmed by 1 base and 3 bases, with 12 bases remaining between them. CDR3 loop: CASSIAYSVKETQYF. In DNA form, the CDR3 reads TGTGCCAGTAGTATAGCTTACAGCGTTAAAGAGACCCAGTACTTC.

V and J are TRBV19 and TRBJ1-4, with 10 nucleotides matching TRBD1. Germline CDR1 LNHDA, CDR2 SQIVND (reference sequence). This CDR3 has 15 residues. Written as DNA, the CDR3 is TGTGCAGTGTCTGGGACCGGGACAGGGGAAGAAAAACTGTTTTTT. Translating gives CAVSGTGTGEEKLFF.

The rearrangement joins TRBV28 to TRBJ1-2; D possibly corresponds to TRBD1 (6 bases). Trimming removed 7 bases from V and 5 bases from J, with 17 bases in between. Germline V gene data show CDR1 as MDHEN and CDR2 as SYDVKM. This CDR3 region has 14 residues. As DNA, the CDR3 is TGTGCCAGCACGACCAACCAGGGGTATTATGGCTACACCTTC. Amino acid sequence: CASTTNQGYYGYTF.

The genes are TRBV19 and TRBJ2-1; 7 positions match TRBD2. In germline, CDR1 is LNHDA, CDR2 SQIVND (reference sequence). J lost 3 bases, V lost 9 bases, and 5 bases had no gene match. The CDR3 runs to 13 residues. The CDR3 nucleotides are TGTGCCAGCGGGGGGAGGTACTACAATGAGCAGTTCTTC. It codes for CASGGRYYNEQFF. The variable domain in full, completed from reference TRBV19 and TRBJ2-1, reads DGGITQSPKYLFRKEGQNVTLSCEQNLNHDAMYWYRQDPGQGLRLIYYSQIVNDFQKGDIAEGYSVSREKKESFPLTVTSAQKNPTAFYLCASGGRYYNEQFFGPGTRLTVL.

This chain joins TRBV5-6 and TRBJ1-4, with D tentatively TRBD1 (5 bases). This CDR3 has 14 amino acids. V lost 0 bases and J lost 4, with 7 bases in between. Per germline, CDR1 SGHDT and CDR2 YYEEEE. CDR3 in amino acids: CASSLGQFNEKLFF. CDR3 bases: TGTGCCAGCAGCTTGGGACAGTTTAATGAAAAACTGTTTTTT.

This clone was observed a handful of times. This chain joins TRBV10-1 and TRBJ2-3, with 7 bases fitting TRBD2. This CDR3 has 13 amino acids. The ends lost 6 bases at V and 5 bases at J; junction bases unmatched: 5. The V gene's germline CDR1 is WNHNN and CDR2 SYGVQD (reference sequence). The CDR3 here is CASSRDYRDTQYF. The CDR3, as DNA: TGCGCCAGCAGCCGGGACTATAGAGATACGCAGTATTTT.

This rearrangement joins TRBV5-1 to TRBJ1-2, with TRBD1 matching over 8 bases. The CDR3 totals 15 residues. V lost 5 bases, J lost 6 bases, and 12 bases stayed unmatched. CDR1 and CDR2 (germline): SGHRS, YFSETQ. The CDR3 sequence is CASRKEDRDSDGYTF. The CDR3 coding sequence is TGCGCCAGCAGGAAAGAGGACAGGGATTCGGATGGCTACACCTTC. The full variable domain, completed using reference TRBV5-1 and TRBJ1-2, is KAGVTQTPRYLIKTRGQQVTLSCSPISGHRSVSWYQQTPGQGLQFLFEYFSETQRNKGNFPGRFSGRQFSNSRSEMNVSTLELGDSALYLCASRKEDRDSDGYTFGSGTRLTVV.